The rows below give T cell receptor beta chains drawn from one sample of a study of control samples from healthy donors and cancer patients. Repertoires were generated with immunoSEQ multiplex PCR, while TCRdb's copy carries only in-frame clones and drops some. The repertoire includes about 65,000 clones, approximately 90% of them detected once, and more than 1% sits in the top ten. The sample comprised PBMCs. These TCRs come from a woman aged 50 to 60 with colorectal cancer. The CDR3 runs from the conserved cysteine through the conserved F or W. Each record gives: V gene, clone size, D gene, J gene, CDR3 DNA, CDR3 protein. D genes are given only for firm matches. Clone size appears in some rows only: once, few, many, or a class for an expanded clone.

>TRBV3-1/TRBV3-2|few|TRBD2|TRBJ2-2
TGTGCCAGCAGCCAAGAGGGACTAGCGGGAGGGGGTACCGGGGAGCTGTTTTTT
CASSQEGLAGGGTGELFF
>TRBV5-6|once|TRBD1|TRBJ1-1
TGTGCCAGCAGCCTGGGGACAGTGAACACTGAAGCTTTCTTT
CASSLGTVNTEAFF
>TRBV23-1|NA|NA|TRBJ1-4
TGCGCCAGCAGTCAATCACCCAGGCCCCGAAAGAATGAAAAACTGTTTTTT
CASSQSPRPRKNEKLFF
>TRBV5-6|NA|TRBD2|TRBJ2-7
TGTGCCAGCAGCCTAGCGGGAGGGAGCTCCTACGAGCAGTACTTC
CASSLAGGSSYEQYF
>TRBV18|NA|TRBD1|TRBJ1-2
TGTGCCAGCTCACCTGCGACAGGGAGCCGAGACTATGGCTACACCTTC
CASSPATGSRDYGYTF
>TRBV5-4|NA|TRBD1|TRBJ2-7
TGTGCCAGCAGTTGGGGACAGGGAATCGAGCAGTACTTC
CASSWGQGIEQYF
>TRBV2|NA|TRBD1|TRBJ1-4
TGTGCCACCGGGGGACAGGGAAGGGTTCCAACTAATGAAAAACTGTTTTTT
CATGGQGRVPTNEKLFF
>TRBV7-9|once|NA|TRBJ1-1
TGTGCCAGCAGCTTACAATTGAACACTGAAGCTTTCTTT
CASSLQLNTEAFF
>TRBV5-4|NA|TRBD2|TRBJ2-3
TGTGCCAGCACCCCGGCTAGCGGGGCCCCGACAGATACGCAGTATTTT
CASTPASGAPTDTQYF
>TRBV14|NA|NA|TRBJ2-3
TGTGCCAGCAGCCAGGGGAGGCCAGATACGCAGTATTTT
CASSQGRPDTQYF
>TRBV30|NA|TRBD1|TRBJ2-2
TGTGCCTGGGAACAGGGGGCGCGGTACCTGAGCGGGGAGCTGTTTTTT
CAWEQGARYLSGELFF
>TRBV19|NA|TRBD2|TRBJ2-3
TGTGCCAGTAGTGAAGAGGCAGCGGGAGCCACAGATACGCAGTATTTT
CASSEEAAGATDTQYF
>TRBV5-1|NA|NA|TRBJ1-1
TGCGCCAGCAGCTTGTTGGCCAGTGGAGCCGCGAACACTGAAGCTTTCTTT
CASSLLASGAANTEAFF
>TRBV6-6|NA|NA|TRBJ2-2
TGTGCCAGCAGTTACTCGAGGGTGGACACCGGGGAGCTGTTTTTT
CASSYSRVDTGELFF
>TRBV7-3|NA|TRBD2|TRBJ2-1
TGTGCCAGCAGCCCCGGCCAGCGGGGGGATGAGCAGTTCTTC
CASSPGQRGDEQFF
>TRBV7-3|few|NA|TRBJ2-5
TGTGCCAGCAGCTTAGGCGCCGGAGTCGTACAAGAGACCCAGTACTTC
CASSLGAGVVQETQYF
>TRBV9|NA|NA|TRBJ1-2
TGTGCCAGCAGCGCACTTTTGACAGGAGGCTACTATGGCTACACCTTC
CASSALLTGGYYGYTF
>TRBV19|NA|TRBD1|TRBJ1-4
TGTGCCAGTAGTATCGACAGGGGAACTAATGAAAAACTGTTTTTT
CASSIDRGTNEKLFF
>TRBV28|NA|NA|TRBJ1-1
TGTGCCAGCAGCTCCCAGGTTACTGAAGCTTTCTTT
CASSSQVTEAFF
>TRBV4-1|NA|NA|TRBJ2-2
TGCGCCAGCAGCCAAGATATGGCTGCCACCGGGGAGCTGTTTTTT
CASSQDMAATGELFF
>TRBV10-3|NA|TRBD2|TRBJ2-2
TGTGCCATCATGGGCCCCCCTAGCGGATCGAACACCGGGGAGCTGTTTTTT
CAIMGPPSGSNTGELFF
>TRBV11-2|NA|NA|TRBJ2-3
TGTGCCAGCAGCTTAGATCTCATCGGGGGCGGAGTAGGGACAGATACGCAGTATTTT
CASSLDLIGGGVGTDTQYF
>TRBV30|NA|NA|TRBJ1-5
TGTGCCTGGAGTGTAAGGGTTAATCAGCCCCAGCATTTT
CAWSVRVNQPQHF
>TRBV5-1|NA|TRBD2|TRBJ2-2
TGCGCCAGCAGCTTGATCACCTCGGGGGGTACCGGGGAGCTGTTTTTT
CASSLITSGGTGELFF
>TRBV2|NA|TRBD1|TRBJ2-2
TGTGCCAGCAGCGGGACAGGGAGAACCGGGGAGCTGTTTTTT
CASSGTGRTGELFF
>TRBV5-4|NA|NA|TRBJ2-3
TGTGCCAGCAGCTTATCAGGTAGCACAGATACGCAGTATTTT
CASSLSGSTDTQYF
>TRBV29-1|NA|NA|TRBJ2-7
TGCAGCGTGGCCCTTACGGGAGCCCCGGGACTCCGGACAAGGGAGCAGTACTTC
CSVALTGAPGLRTREQYF
>TRBV11-1|NA|TRBD1|TRBJ1-3
TGTGCCAGCAGCGCGACCGGGACAGTACGAAACACCATATATTTT
CASSATGTVRNTIYF
>TRBV4-1|NA|TRBD2|TRBJ2-5
TGCGCCAGCAGCCAAATCCGGAGCGGGGGGGCATTCGAGACCCAGTACTTC
CASSQIRSGGAFETQYF
>TRBV7-9|NA|NA|TRBJ1-5
TGTGCCAGCAGCCCCCGGGATGGTCAGCCCCAGCATTTT
CASSPRDGQPQHF
>TRBV9|NA|TRBD1|TRBJ1-1
TGTGCCAGCAGCAAATCCTCATCCGGGACAGGCCGGGTAAACACTGAAGCTTTCTTT
CASSKSSSGTGRVNTEAFF
>TRBV27|NA|TRBD1|TRBJ1-5
TGTGCCAGCAGTTGGGACAGGAGGTGTCTAAGCAATCAGCCCCAGCATTTT
CASSWDRRCLSNQPQHF
>TRBV19|NA|TRBD1|TRBJ1-1
TGTGCCAGTAGTATGCCGGCAGGGGGAAACACTGAAGCTTTCTTT
CASSMPAGGNTEAFF
>TRBV3-1/TRBV3-2|NA|TRBD1|TRBJ2-1
TGTGCCAGCAGCCAAGCACAGGGGGCGATTAGTGAGCAGTTCTTC
CASSQAQGAISEQFF
>TRBV2|NA|NA|TRBJ1-5
TGTGCCAGCAGTGGCACGGGGGGCAGTCAGCCCCAGCATTTT
CASSGTGGSQPQHF
>TRBV12-3/TRBV12-4|once|NA|TRBJ1-1
TGTGCCAGCAGTTTAGGGGCGGGAACTGAAGCTTTCTTT
CASSLGAGTEAFF
>TRBV13|NA|NA|TRBJ1-6
TGTGCCAGCAGCTTAGATGCGAATTCACCCCTCCACTTT
CASSLDANSPLHF
>TRBV18|NA|TRBD1|TRBJ2-1
TGTGCCAGCTCACCACCGTCTCCAGGGGGCCACAATGAGCAGTTCTTC
CASSPPSPGGHNEQFF
>TRBV5-8|NA|NA|TRBJ1-1
TGTGCCAGCAGCTTAGGAGCGGTGAACACTGAAGCTTTCTTT
CASSLGAVNTEAFF
>TRBV19|NA|NA|TRBJ1-1
TGTGCCAGTAGTATAGACCCCAACCCGACCGACGAAGCTTTCTTT
CASSIDPNPTDEAFF
>TRBV6-6|NA|NA|TRBJ1-1
TGTGCCAGCAACAGCCCCGACTGGAACACTGAAGCTTTCTTT
CASNSPDWNTEAFF
>TRBV29-1|NA|NA|TRBJ1-5
TGCAGCGACCGACCGGAGGGCAGGGAAAATCAGCCCCAGCATTTT
CSDRPEGRENQPQHF
>TRBV28|NA|NA|TRBJ2-5
TGTGCCAGCAGGCCGGCGGATGCACGAGAGACCCAGTACTTC
CASRPADARETQYF
>TRBV6-5|few|NA|TRBJ2-7
TGTGCCAGCAGTTACTCGGGGACCTACGAGCAGTACTTC
CASSYSGTYEQYF
>TRBV13|NA|NA|TRBJ2-7
TGTGCCAGCAGCCCCGGGCCGGCCTACGAGCAGTACTTC
CASSPGPAYEQYF
>TRBV19|NA|NA|TRBJ1-1
TGTGCCAGTAGTATAGATCCCAGGGGAGGAGGCACTGAAGCTTTCTTT
CASSIDPRGGGTEAFF
>TRBV7-2|NA|TRBD1|TRBJ2-3
TGTGCCAGCAGCCCTGGACAGGGCCCAGATACGCAGTATTTT
CASSPGQGPDTQYF
>TRBV10-1|NA|NA|TRBJ2-3
TGCGCCAGCAGTGGGACCCCAGGCACAGATACGCAGTATTTT
CASSGTPGTDTQYF
>TRBV5-1|NA|TRBD1|TRBJ1-5
TGCGCCAGCAGCTTGGGGGAGCCCGATCCCCGGACAGGAAATAGCAATCAGCCCCAGCATTTT
CASSLGEPDPRTGNSNQPQHF
>TRBV19|NA|TRBD1|TRBJ1-2
TGTGCCAGTAGTATGACAGGGGATACTAACTATGGCTACACCTTC
CASSMTGDTNYGYTF
>TRBV28|NA|NA|TRBJ1-4
TGTGCCAGCAGCCCCCATCCGGGCGTTATGGGCGCGACTGAAAAACTGTTTTTT
CASSPHPGVMGATEKLFF